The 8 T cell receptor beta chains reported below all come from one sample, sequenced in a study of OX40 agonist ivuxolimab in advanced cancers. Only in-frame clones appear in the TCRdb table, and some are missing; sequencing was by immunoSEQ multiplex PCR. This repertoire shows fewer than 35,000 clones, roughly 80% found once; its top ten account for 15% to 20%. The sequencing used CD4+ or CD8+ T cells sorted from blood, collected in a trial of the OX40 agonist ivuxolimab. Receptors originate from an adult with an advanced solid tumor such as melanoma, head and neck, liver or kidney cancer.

This CDR3 reads CASAGQANTGELFF. The CDR3 DNA follows: TGTGCCAGCGCGGGACAGGCGAACACCGGGGAGCTGTTTTTT. The chain recombines TRBV7-2 with TRBJ2-2, with 8 bases matching TRBD1. J gave up 0 bases and V 8 bases, and 2 bases lay outside the gene matches. Germline V gene sequence: CDR1 SGHTA, CDR2 FQGNSA. The CDR3 consists of 14 residues.

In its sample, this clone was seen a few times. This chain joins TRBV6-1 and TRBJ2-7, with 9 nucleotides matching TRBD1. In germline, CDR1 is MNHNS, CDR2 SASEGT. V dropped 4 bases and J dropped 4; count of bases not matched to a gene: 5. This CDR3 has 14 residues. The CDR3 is CASSAGTGRYEQYF. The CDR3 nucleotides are TGTGCCAGCAGTGCTGGGACAGGGAGGTACGAGCAGTACTTC.

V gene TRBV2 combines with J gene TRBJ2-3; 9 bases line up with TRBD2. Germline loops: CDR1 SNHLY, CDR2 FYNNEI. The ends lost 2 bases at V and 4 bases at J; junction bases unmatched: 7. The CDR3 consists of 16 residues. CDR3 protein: CASSEFQRGESDTQYF. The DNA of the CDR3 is TGTGCCAGCAGTGAATTCCAGCGGGGGGAATCAGATACGCAGTATTTT.

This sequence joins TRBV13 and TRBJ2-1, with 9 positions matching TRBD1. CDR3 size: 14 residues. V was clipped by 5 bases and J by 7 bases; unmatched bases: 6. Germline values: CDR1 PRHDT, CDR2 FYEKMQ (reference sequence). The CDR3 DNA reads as TGTGCCAGCAGCCCCCGGGACAGGGAAAATGAGCAGTTCTTC. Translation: CASSPRDRENEQFF.

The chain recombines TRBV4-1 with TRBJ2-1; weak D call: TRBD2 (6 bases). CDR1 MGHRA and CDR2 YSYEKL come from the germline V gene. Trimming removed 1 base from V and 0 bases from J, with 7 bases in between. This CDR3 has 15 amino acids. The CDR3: CASSQGRGSYNEQFF. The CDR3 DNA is TGCGCCAGCAGCCAAGGGAGGGGCTCCTACAATGAGCAGTTCTTC.

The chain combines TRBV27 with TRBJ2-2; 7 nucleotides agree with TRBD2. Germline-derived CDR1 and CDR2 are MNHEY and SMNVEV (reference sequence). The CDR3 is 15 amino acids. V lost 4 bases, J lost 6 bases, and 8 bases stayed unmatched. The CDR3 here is CASSYDGRRSGELFF. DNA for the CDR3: TGTGCCAGCAGTTATGACGGGAGGAGGTCCGGGGAGCTGTTTTTT.

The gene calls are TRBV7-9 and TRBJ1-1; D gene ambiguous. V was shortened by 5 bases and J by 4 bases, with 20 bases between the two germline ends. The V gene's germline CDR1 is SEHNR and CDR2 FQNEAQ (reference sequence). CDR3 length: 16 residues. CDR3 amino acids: CASSPRSGVSGTEAFF. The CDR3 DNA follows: TGTGCCAGCAGCCCAAGGTCGGGTGTGAGCGGCACTGAAGCTTTCTTT.

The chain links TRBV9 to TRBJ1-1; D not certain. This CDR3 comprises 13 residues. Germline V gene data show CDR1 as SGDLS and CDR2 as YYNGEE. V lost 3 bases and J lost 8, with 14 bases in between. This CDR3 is CASSAYTAAEAFF. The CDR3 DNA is TGTGCCAGCAGCGCCTACACAGCGGCCGAAGCTTTCTTT.